Each of the 10 T cell receptor beta chains below was sequenced from the same sample in a study of blood T cells in healthy people across ages. Primers used in a second PCR of roughly 7 to 12 cycles were a sample-barcoded 5' primer and a J-beta primer mix. One entry per CDR3 protein, called by TCRdb with MiXCR from the 5' RACE reads. The profile covers around 800,000 distinct CDR3 sequences, with 53% appearing a single time and approximately 40% taken by the ten largest. The specimen sequenced was blood. The receptors were sampled from a man older than 75 in good health.

The gene calls are TRBV5-5 and TRBJ2-5; 8 bases fit TRBD1. From germline, CDR1 is SGHKS and CDR2 YYEKEE (reference sequence). The CDR3 totals 15 residues. Trimming removed 3 bases from V and 1 base from J; junction bases left unmatched: 5. The CDR3 region has the DNA TGTGCCAGCAGCTCAGGACAGGGTTCCCAAGAGACCCAGTACTTC. This codes for CASSSGQGSQETQYF.

This clonotype occurred a few times. The chain couples TRBV11-2 to TRBJ2-2; 7 positions match TRBD1. The CDR3 runs to 15 residues. The V segment lost 5 bases and the J segment 7 bases; nucleotides outside the gene matches: 10. Germline values: CDR1 SGHAT, CDR2 FQNNGV. The CDR3 is CASSVYRGRSGELFF. CDR3 in DNA: TGTGCCAGCAGCGTGTACAGGGGAAGGAGCGGGGAGCTGTTTTTT. Complete variable domain (other parts from reference TRBV11-2 and TRBJ2-2): EAGVAQSPRYKIIEKRQSVAFWCNPISGHATLYWYQQILGQGPKLLIQFQNNGVVDDSQLPKDRFSAERLKGVDSTLKIQPAKLEDSAVYLCASSVYRGRSGELFFGEGSRLTVL.

The V and J genes are TRBV6-1 and TRBJ2-4; TRBD2 aligns across 7 bases. The closer fit of TRBJ2-7 to the DNA end suggests the J call may be wrong. The CDR3 has 15 residues. CDR1 is MNHNS, CDR2 SASEGT, per germline. DNA for the CDR3: TGTGCCAGCGCGGACCAGGCCGCGGGAGCGGACGAGCAGTACTTC. Its translation: CASADQAAGADEQYF.

The chain has TRBV12-3 or TRBV12-4 and TRBJ1-2; D is perhaps TRBD1 (6 bases). This CDR3 has 14 residues. V lost 2 bases and J lost 5, with 12 bases in between. DNA of the CDR3: TGTGCCAGCAGTTTAACGGGGGCAGGTTATGGCTACACCTTC. Its protein is CASSLTGAGYGYTF.

This clonotype was seen more than once but under ten times. The chain couples TRBV2 to TRBJ1-1; 11 bases align to TRBD1. Trimming took 5 bases from V and 4 from J; bases not matched to a gene: 6. This CDR3 contains 15 residues. Germline values: CDR1 SNHLY, CDR2 FYNNEI. The CDR3 nucleotides are TGTGCCAGCAGTTCCCGGACAGGGGGCGTCACTGAAGCTTTCTTT. This gives the protein CASSSRTGGVTEAFF. Full variable domain (outside the CDR3, taken from reference TRBV2 and TRBJ1-1): EPEVTQTPSHQVTQMGQEVILRCVPISNHLYFYWYRQILGQKVEFLVSFYNNEISEKSEIFDDQFSVERPDGSNFTLKIRSTKLEDSAMYFCASSSRTGGVTEAFFGQGTRLTVV.

This chain joins TRBV7-3 and TRBJ2-1; 7 bases match TRBD2. The germline V gene has CDR1 SGHTA and CDR2 FQGTGA. The CDR3 totals 15 residues. After removal of 7 bases from V and 6 bases from J, the junction contained 12 bases not matched to a gene. The CDR3 DNA follows: TGTGCCAGCACCAAAAAGGTGGGGGGGATCAATGAGCAGTTCTTC. This encodes CASTKKVGGINEQFF. The variable domain in full, completed from reference TRBV7-3 and TRBJ2-1, reads GAGVSQTPSNKVTEKGKYVELRCDPISGHTALYWYRQSLGQGPEFLIYFQGTGAADDSGLPNDRFFAVRPEGSVSTLKIQRTERGDSAVYLCASTKKVGGINEQFFGPGTRLTVL.

The genes are TRBV2 and TRBJ2-1; 8 bases align to TRBD2. The germline V gene has CDR1 SNHLY and CDR2 FYNNEI. Trimming at V came to 4 bases and at J to 14 bases, leaving 10 bases not matched to a gene. This CDR3 spans 13 amino acids. CDR3 in amino acids: CASSGFKDGGEFF. Here the CDR3 DNA reads TGTGCCAGCAGTGGCTTTAAGGACGGGGGGGAGTTCTTC.

The J gene is TRBJ2-3, the V gene TRBV5-1; TRBD2 matches 8 bases. The V gene's germline CDR1 is SGHRS and CDR2 YFSETQ. Losses at the gene ends were 4 bases for V and 4 bases for J; bases not matched to a gene: 11. The CDR3 length is 16 residues. The CDR3 DNA reads as TGCGCCAGCAGCCTTGAAGCGGGAGCCCCATCAGATACGCAGTATTTT. Encoded protein: CASSLEAGAPSDTQYF.

This clonotype appeared many times. J is TRBJ2-5 and V is TRBV7-2; D is undetermined. V lost 3 bases, J lost 4 bases, and 3 bases lay in between. The CDR3 runs 11 residues. The germline CDR1 and CDR2 sequences are SGHTA and FQGNSA. The CDR3 DNA sequence: TGTGCCAGCAGCTTCGTAGAGACCCAGTACTTC. Protein product: CASSFVETQYF.

This clonotype was counted a single time. The rearrangement uses TRBV5-6 and TRBJ2-5; D ambiguous. V was trimmed by 4 bases and J by 0 bases, leaving 13 bases between them. CDR1 and CDR2 (germline): SGHDT, YYEEEE. This CDR3 has 15 residues. In nucleotides, the CDR3 is TGTGCCAGCAGCCTAGTAACGGAGTACCAAGAGACCCAGTACTTC. The encoded protein is CASSLVTEYQETQYF.